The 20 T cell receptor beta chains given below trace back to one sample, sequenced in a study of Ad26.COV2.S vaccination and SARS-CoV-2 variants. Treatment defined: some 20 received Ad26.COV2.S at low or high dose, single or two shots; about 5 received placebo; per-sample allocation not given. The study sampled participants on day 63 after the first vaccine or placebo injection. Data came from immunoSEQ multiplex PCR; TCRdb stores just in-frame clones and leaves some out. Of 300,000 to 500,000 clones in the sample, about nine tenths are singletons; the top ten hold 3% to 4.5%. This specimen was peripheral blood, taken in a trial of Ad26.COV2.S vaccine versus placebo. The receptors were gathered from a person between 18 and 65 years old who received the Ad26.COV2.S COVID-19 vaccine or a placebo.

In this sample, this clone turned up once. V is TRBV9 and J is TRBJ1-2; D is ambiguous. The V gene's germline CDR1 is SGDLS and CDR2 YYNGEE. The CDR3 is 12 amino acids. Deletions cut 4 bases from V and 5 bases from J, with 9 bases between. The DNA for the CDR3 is TGTGCCAGCAGCCCCGGGATGTATGGCTACACCTTC. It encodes CASSPGMYGYTF. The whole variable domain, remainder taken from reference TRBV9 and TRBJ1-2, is DSGVTQTPKHLITATGQRVTLRCSPRSGDLSVYWYQQSLDQGLQFLIQYYNGEERAKGNILERFSAQQFPDLHSELNLSSLELGDSALYFCASSPGMYGYTFGSGTRLTVV.

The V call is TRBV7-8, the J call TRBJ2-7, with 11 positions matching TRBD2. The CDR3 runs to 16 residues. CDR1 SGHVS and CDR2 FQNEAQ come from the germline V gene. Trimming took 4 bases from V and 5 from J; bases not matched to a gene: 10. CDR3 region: CASSYRSGGARDEQYF. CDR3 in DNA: TGTGCCAGCAGCTACCGTAGCGGGGGGGCTCGCGACGAGCAGTACTTC.

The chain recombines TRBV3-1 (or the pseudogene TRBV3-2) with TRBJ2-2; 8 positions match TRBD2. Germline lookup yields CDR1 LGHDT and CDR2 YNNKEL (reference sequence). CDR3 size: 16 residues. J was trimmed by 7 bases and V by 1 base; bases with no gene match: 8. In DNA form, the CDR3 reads TGTGCCAGCAGCCAAGGATCGGGGGGGCCAATCGGGGAGCTGTTTTTT. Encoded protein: CASSQGSGGPIGELFF.

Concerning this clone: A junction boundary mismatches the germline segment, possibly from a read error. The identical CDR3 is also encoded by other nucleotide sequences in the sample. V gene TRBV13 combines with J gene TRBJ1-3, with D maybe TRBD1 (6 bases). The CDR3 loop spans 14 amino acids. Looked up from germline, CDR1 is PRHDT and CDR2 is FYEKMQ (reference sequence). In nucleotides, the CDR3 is TGTGCCAGCAGCCTAGGGGGGAGCGGAAACACCATATATTTT. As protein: CASSLGGSGNTIYF.

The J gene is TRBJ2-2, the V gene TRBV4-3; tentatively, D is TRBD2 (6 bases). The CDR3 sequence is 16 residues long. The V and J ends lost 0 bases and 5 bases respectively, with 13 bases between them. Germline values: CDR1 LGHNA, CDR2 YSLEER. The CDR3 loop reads CASSQDWRAGTGELFF. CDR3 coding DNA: TGCGCCAGCAGCCAAGATTGGCGGGCGGGGACCGGGGAGCTGTTTTTT.

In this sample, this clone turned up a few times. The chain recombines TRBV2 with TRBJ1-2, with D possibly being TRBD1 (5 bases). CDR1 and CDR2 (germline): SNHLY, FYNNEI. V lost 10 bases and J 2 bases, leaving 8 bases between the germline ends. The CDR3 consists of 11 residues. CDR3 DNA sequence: TGTGCCAACCAGGGCAACTATGGCTACACCTTC. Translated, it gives CANQGNYGYTF.

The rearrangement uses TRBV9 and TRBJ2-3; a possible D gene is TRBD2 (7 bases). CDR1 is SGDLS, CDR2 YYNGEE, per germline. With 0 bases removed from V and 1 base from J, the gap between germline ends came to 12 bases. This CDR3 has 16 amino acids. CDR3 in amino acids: CASSVGGGGGTDTQYF. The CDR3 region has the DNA TGTGCCAGCAGCGTAGGGGGCGGGGGCGGCACAGATACGCAGTATTTT.

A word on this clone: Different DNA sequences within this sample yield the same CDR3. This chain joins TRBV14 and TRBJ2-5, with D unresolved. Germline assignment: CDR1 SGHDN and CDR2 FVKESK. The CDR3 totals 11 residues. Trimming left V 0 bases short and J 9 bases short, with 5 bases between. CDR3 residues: CASSQEGPQYF. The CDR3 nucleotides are TGTGCCAGCAGCCAAGAAGGGCCCCAGTACTTC.

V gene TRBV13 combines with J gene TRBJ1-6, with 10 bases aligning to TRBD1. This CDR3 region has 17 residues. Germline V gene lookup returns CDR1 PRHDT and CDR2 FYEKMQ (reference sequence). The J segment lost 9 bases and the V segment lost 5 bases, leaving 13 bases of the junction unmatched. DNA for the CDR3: TGTGCCAGCAGCATCGGGATTGGGACAGGGGTCTCTTCACCCCTCCACTTT. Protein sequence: CASSIGIGTGVSSPLHF.

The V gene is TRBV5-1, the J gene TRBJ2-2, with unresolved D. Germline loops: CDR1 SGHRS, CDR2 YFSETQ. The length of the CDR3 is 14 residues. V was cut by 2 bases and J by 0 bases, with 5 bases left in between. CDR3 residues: CASSFTSNTGELFF. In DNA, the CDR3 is TGCGCCAGCAGCTTTACGTCGAACACCGGGGAGCTGTTTTTT.

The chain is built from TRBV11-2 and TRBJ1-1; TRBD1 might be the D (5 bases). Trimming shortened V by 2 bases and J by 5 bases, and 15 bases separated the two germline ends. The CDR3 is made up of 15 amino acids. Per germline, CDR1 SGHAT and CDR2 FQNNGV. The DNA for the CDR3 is TGTGCCAGCAGCTTAAGTGTGGCGGCAGGGACTGAAGCTTTCTTT. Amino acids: CASSLSVAAGTEAFF.

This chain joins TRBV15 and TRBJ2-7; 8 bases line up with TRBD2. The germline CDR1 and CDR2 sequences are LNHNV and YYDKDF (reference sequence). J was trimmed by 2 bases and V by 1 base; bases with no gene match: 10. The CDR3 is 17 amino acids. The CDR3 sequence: CATSRATLAGGAYEQYF. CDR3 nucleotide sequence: TGTGCCACCAGCAGAGCCACGCTGGCGGGGGGTGCCTACGAGCAGTACTTC.

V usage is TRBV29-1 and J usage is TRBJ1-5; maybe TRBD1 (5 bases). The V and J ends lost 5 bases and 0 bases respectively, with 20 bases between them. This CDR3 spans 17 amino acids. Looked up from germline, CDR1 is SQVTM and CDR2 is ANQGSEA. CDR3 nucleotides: TGCAGCGTTAGTGGGGCCCCGAGCCCTCTTAGCAATCAGCCCCAGCATTTT. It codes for CSVSGAPSPLSNQPQHF.

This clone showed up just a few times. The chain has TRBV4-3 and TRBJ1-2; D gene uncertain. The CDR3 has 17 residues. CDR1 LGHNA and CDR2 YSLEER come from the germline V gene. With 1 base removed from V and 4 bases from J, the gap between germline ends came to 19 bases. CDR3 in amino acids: CASSQVGNGLVGYGYTF. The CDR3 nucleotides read TGCGCCAGCAGCCAAGTCGGGAACGGTCTGGTAGGCTATGGCTACACCTTC.

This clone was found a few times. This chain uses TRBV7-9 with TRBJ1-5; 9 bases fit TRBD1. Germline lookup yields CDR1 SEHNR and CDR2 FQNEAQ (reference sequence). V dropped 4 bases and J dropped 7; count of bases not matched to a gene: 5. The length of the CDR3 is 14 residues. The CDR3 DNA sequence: TGTGCCAGCAGCTCGGGGACAGGGCCCCAGCCCCAGCATTTT. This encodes CASSSGTGPQPQHF.

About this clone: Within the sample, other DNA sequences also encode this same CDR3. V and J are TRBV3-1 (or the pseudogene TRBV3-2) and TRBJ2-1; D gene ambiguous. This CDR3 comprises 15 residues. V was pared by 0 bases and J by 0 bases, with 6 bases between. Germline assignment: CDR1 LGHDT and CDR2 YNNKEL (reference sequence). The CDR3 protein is CASSQDASSYNEQFF. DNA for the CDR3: TGTGCCAGCAGCCAAGATGCAAGCTCCTACAATGAGCAGTTCTTC.

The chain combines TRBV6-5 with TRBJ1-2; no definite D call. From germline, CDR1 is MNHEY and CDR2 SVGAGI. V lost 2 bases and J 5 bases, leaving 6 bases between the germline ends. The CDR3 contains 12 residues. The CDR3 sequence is CASSYNRYGYTF. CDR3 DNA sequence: TGTGCCAGCAGTTACAACCGTTATGGCTACACCTTC.

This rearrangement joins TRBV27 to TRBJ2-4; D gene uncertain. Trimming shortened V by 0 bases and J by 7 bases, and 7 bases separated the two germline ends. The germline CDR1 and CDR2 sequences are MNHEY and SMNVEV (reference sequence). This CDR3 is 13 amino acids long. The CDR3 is CASSLSGYNIQYF. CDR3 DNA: TGTGCCAGCAGTTTATCCGGATACAACATTCAGTACTTC.

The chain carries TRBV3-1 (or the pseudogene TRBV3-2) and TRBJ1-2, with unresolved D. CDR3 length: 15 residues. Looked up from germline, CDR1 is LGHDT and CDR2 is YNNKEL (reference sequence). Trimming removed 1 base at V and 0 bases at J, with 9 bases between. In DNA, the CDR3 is TGTGCCAGCAGCCAAGGCGCGGGAACTAACTATGGCTACACCTTC. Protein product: CASSQGAGTNYGYTF.

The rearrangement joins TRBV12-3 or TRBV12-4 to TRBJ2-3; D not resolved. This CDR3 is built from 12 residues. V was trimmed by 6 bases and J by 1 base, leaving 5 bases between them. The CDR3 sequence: CASRSGTDTQYF. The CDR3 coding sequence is TGTGCCAGCAGGTCAGGCACAGATACGCAGTATTTT.